This T cell receptor beta chain came from a study of blood T cell repertoires in COVID-19. On the study more broadly: COVID-19 samples collected from the United States, Italy and Spain covered acute and convalescent phases. From T cells, B-cell-depleted T cells, or PBMCs came the material, which was cDNA or gDNA.

V lost 6 bases to trimming and J lost 3 bases, with 14 bases between them. Germline-derived CDR1 and CDR2 are SNHLY and FYNNEI. The CDR3 contains 15 residues. Original processing methods: By means of reference gene primer amplification, nucleated cell counts were estimated. The method was immunoSEQ multiplex PCR; TCRdb's version includes in-frame clones alone and lacks a portion of them. Clone size and V and J calls were adopted from that table, with D and trimming inferred from the DNA. The sample records 130,000 or so clones, approximately 80% being singletons. The sequence was collected from a human donor in a cohort sampled during active COVID-19. The chain is built from TRBV2 and TRBJ1-4; D is possibly TRBD1 (5 bases). Sequencing used peripheral blood. CDR3 protein: CASREGRSPNEKLFF. The CDR3 nucleotides read TGTGCCAGCAGGGAGGGGAGGTCACCTAATGAAAAACTGTTTTTT.